This T cell receptor (beta chain) comes out of a study of cytomegalovirus exposure and HLA in healthy donors (dated by TCRdb to the late 2010s). With respect to the entire study: The 666 repertoires of the first cohort and the 120 or so validation repertoires were produced on the same platform, according to a later analysis. The study was designed to test whether signatures of past pathogen exposure could be identified by cataloging public T cell receptors. Along with the roughly 670-subject first cohort, a separate validation cohort of over a hundred different subjects was used. To predict cytomegalovirus infection status, the study brought together high-throughput TCR immunosequencing, statistical association of individual TCRs with disease status, and machine learning. Overall study outcomes, separate from this receptor: A total of 150 or so TCR beta chains were listed by the study as associated with cytomegalovirus. The authors suggested that the approach could potentially be generalized to other disease states and immunological phenotypes. The validation cohort had no HLA typing available for a later analysis, so co-occurrence within that cohort was assessed over all 120 or so repertoires. Of the cluster scores, roughly 95% were above 0 in a later analysis, which found that TCRs clustered in the first cohort also tended to co-occur in the 120 or so validation repertoires. Three of the identified cytomegalovirus-associated TCR beta chains were confirmed in vitro to be specific for cytomegalovirus antigens. Most TCR sequences were seen in very few donors, while some public TCRs were found in many individuals. The classifier was reported to diagnose cytomegalovirus status with high specificity and sensitivity in both the original cohort and the validation cohort.

The CDR3 sequence holds 15 residues, the cysteine and phenylalanine included. Only the CDR3 DNA stays, 45 bases, in frame from base 1. Trimming accounts for 4 bases at V and 7 bases at J, while the number of junction bases matched to no gene is 7. According to the germline V gene, CDR1 reads LGHNA and CDR2 reads YSLEER. Points on this clone: Its specific antigen is unknown. Base qualities are missing; no much larger clone stands one base away.

Library generation was performed with the immunoSEQ multiplex PCR assay. The authors' analysis ran thus. A statistical classification framework was built to diagnose cytomegalovirus status from the catalog of TCR beta chain sequences. TCRdb took this table from immuneACCESS and kept in-frame rearrangements with V and J called. Such tables lack part of the clones; where checked against another copy, unresolved V genes explain under half of the gap, and the rest is unexplained. The D gene and trimming were derived from the DNA, and the V and J assignments and clone size from that table. A total of some 140,000 clones appear in this sample, roughly 90% of them only once. Approximately 20% of the sample is taken by the ten largest. The donors were included in the validation cohort of over a hundred subjects, a group kept apart from the approximately 700-subject first cohort.

The V gene is TRBV4-3 and the J gene is TRBJ2-2; 9 bases in the middle match TRBD1. Sequences were obtained from PBMCs. This sequence originates from a man aged 18 to 30 in good health and CMV-seropositive. For the CDR3, the sequence is CASSRNRGQDGELFF. In nucleotide form, the sequence is TGCGCCAGCAGCCGCAACAGGGGGCAGGACGGGGAGCTGTTTTTT.